This T cell receptor beta chain was found in a study of Ad26.COV2.S vaccination and SARS-CoV-2 variants. Study-wide points: Recipients given vaccine exceeded placebo recipients in spike-specific TCR breadth. Similar non-spike TCR breadth was observed in recipients of vaccine and of placebo.

Data came from immunoSEQ multiplex PCR; TCRdb stores just in-frame clones and leaves some out. The top ten clones hold 5% of a sample with approximately 140,000 clones, roughly 89% of them seen once. Remarks on this clone: Its antigen is unknown.

The specimen comprised peripheral blood, sampled after recovery from COVID-19. This TCR derives from a human donor who had recovered from COVID-19.

The CDR3 reads CASSTGFNTGELFF. CDR3 in DNA: TGTGCCAGCTCAACAGGGTTTAACACCGGGGAGCTGTTTTTT. V gene TRBV28 combines with J gene TRBJ2-2, with D maybe TRBD1 (6 bases). Trimming pared 8 bases from V and 2 bases from J, leaving 12 bases between. The length of the CDR3 is 14 residues. Germline loops: CDR1 MDHEN, CDR2 SYDVKM.